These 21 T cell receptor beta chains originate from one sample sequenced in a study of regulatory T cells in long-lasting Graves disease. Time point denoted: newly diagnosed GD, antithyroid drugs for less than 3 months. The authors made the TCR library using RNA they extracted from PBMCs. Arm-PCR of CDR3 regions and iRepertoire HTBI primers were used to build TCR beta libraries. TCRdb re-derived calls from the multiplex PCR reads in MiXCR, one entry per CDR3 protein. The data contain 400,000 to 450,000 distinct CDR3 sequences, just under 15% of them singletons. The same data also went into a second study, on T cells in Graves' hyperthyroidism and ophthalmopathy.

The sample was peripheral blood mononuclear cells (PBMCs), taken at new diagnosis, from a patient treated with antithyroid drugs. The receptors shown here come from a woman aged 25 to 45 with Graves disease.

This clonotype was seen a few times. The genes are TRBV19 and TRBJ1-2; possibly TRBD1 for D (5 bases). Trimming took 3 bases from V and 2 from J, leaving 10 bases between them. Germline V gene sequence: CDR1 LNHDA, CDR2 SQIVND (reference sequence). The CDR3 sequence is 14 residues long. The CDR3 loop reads CASSMEGLNYGYTF. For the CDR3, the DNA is TGTGCCAGTAGTATGGAGGGGTTAAACTATGGCTACACCTTC.

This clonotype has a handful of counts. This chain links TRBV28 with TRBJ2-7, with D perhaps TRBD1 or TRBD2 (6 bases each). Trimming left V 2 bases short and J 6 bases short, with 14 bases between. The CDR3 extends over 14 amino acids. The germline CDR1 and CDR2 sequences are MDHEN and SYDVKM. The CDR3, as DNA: TGTGCCAGCAGTTTAGAGGGGGGCGCGGTCGAGCAGTACTTC. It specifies CASSLEGGAVEQYF.

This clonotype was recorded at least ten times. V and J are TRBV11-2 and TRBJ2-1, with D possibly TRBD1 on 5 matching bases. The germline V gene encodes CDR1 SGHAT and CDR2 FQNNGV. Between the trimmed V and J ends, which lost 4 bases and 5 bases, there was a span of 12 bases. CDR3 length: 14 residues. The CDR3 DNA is TGTGCCAGCAGCTGGGCCCAGGGTAACAATGAGCAGTTCTTC. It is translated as CASSWAQGNNEQFF.

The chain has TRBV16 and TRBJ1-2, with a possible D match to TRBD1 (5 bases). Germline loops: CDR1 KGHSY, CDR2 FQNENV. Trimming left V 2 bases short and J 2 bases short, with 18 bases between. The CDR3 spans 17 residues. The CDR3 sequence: CASSQILGSRGNYGYTF. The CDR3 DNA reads TGTGCCAGCAGCCAAATCCTGGGCTCTCGGGGGAACTATGGCTACACCTTC.

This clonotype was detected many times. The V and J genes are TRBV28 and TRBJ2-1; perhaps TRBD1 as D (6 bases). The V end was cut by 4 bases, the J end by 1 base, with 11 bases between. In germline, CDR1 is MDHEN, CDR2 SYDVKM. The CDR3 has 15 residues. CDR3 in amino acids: CASSSRQVSYNEQFF. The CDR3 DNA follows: TGTGCCAGCAGTTCCCGACAGGTTTCCTACAATGAGCAGTTCTTC.

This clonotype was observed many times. CDR3 in DNA: TGTGCCAGCAAGGCGGGAAACACTGAAGCTTTCTTT. It translates to CASKAGNTEAFF. The chain combines TRBV3-1 with TRBJ1-1; D uncertain. The germline V gene has CDR1 LGHDT and CDR2 YNNKEL (reference sequence). CDR3 size: 12 residues. Trimming shortened V by 7 bases and J by 2 bases, and 8 bases separated the two germline ends.

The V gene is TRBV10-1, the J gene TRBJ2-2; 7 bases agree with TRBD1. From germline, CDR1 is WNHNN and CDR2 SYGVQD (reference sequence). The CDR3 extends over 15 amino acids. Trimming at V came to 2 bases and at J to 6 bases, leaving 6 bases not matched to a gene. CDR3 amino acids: CASSEDREISGELFF. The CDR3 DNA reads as TGCGCCAGCAGTGAGGACAGGGAAATTTCCGGGGAGCTGTTTTTT.

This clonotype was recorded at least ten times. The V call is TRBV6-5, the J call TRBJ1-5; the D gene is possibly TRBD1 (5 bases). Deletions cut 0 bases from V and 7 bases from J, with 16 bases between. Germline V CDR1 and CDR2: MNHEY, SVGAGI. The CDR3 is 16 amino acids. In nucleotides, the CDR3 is TGTGCCAGCAGTTACTCGGCAGGGAGCATGGGGCAGCCCCAGCATTTT. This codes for CASSYSAGSMGQPQHF.

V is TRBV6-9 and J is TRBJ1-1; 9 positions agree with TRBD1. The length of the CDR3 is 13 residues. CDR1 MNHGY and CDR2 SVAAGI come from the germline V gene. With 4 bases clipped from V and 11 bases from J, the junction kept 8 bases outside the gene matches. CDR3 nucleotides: TGTGCCAGCAGTTCGACAGGGGGGTTGTATGCTTTCTTT. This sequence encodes CASSSTGGLYAFF.

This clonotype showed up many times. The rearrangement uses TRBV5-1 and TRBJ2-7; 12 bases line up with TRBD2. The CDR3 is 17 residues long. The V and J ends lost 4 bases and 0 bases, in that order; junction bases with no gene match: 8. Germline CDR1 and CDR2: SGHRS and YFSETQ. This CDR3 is CASSPLGLAGLSYEQYF. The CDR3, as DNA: TGCGCCAGCAGCCCCCTGGGACTAGCGGGCCTCTCCTACGAGCAGTACTTC. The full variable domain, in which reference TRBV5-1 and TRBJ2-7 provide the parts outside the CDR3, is KAGVTQTPRYLIKTRGQQVTLSCSPISGHRSVSWYQQTPGQGLQFLFEYFSETQRNKGNFPGRFSGRQFSNSRSEMNVSTLELGDSALYLCASSPLGLAGLSYEQYFGPGTRLTVT.

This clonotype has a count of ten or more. The CDR3, as DNA: TGTGCCAGCAGTGAGTGGGGGCGGCTCTCCTACGAGCAGTACTTC. Translated: CASSEWGRLSYEQYF. The V gene is TRBV2, the J gene TRBJ2-7; D is possibly TRBD1 (6 bases). Germline V gives CDR1 SNHLY, CDR2 FYNNEI. The CDR3 covers 15 residues. With 3 bases removed from V and 0 bases from J, the gap between germline ends came to 12 bases.

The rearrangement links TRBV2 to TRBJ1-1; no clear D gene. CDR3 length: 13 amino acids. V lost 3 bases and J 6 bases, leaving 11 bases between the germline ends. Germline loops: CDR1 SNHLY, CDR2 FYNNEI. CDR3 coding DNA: TGTGCCAGCAGTGACCGGGGAACGGCTGAAGCTTTCTTT. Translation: CASSDRGTAEAFF.

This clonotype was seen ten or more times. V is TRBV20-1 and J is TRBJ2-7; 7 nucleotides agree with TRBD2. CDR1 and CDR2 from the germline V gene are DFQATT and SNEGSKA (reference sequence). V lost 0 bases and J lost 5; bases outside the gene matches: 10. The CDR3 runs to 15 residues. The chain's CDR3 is CSAREYDGGGNEQYF. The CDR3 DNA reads TGCAGTGCTAGAGAGTATGACGGGGGAGGGAACGAGCAGTACTTC.

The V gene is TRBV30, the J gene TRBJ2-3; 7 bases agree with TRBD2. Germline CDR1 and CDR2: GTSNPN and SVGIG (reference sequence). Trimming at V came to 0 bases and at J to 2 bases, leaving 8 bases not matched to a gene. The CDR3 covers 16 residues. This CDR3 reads CAWSVGASGITDTQYF. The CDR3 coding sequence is TGTGCCTGGAGTGTAGGGGCTAGCGGAATCACAGATACGCAGTATTTT.

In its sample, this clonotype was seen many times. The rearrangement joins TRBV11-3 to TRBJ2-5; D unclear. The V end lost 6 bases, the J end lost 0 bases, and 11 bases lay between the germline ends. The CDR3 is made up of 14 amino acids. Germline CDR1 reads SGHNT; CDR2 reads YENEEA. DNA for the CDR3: TGTGCCAGCAGACTCAGGCGGAACCAAGAGACCCAGTACTTC. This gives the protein CASRLRRNQETQYF.

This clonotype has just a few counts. The CDR3: CASSLSAGEAHNEQFF. The DNA of the CDR3 is TGTGCCAGCAGTTTATCGGCGGGAGAGGCCCACAATGAGCAGTTCTTC. The chain carries TRBV27 and TRBJ2-1, with TRBD2 identical over 7 bases. The CDR3 has 16 amino acids. The V gene's germline CDR1 is MNHEY and CDR2 SMNVEV (reference sequence). The V gene end was trimmed by 0 bases and the J gene end by 5 bases; junction bases not matched to a gene: 7.

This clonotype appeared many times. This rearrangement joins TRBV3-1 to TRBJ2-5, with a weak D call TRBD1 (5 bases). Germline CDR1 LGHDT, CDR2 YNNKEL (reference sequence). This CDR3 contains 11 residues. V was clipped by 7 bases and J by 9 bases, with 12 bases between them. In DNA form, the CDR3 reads TGTGCCAGCACCAGGGTGGGCGCCCAGTACTTC. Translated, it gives CASTRVGAQYF.

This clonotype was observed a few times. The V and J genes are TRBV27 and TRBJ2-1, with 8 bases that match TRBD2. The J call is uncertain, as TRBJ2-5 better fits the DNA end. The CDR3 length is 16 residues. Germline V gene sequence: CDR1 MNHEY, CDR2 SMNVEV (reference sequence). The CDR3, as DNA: TGTGCCAGCAGTTTATATCCAGCGGGGGACCAAGAGACCCAGTACTTC. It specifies CASSLYPAGDQETQYF.

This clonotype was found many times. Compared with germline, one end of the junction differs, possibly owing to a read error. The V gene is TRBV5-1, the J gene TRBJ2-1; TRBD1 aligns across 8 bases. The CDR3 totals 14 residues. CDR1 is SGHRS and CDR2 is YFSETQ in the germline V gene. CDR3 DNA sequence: TGCGCCAGCAGACGGACAGGGTCCTCCAATGAGCAGTTCTTC. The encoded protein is CASRRTGSSNEQFF.

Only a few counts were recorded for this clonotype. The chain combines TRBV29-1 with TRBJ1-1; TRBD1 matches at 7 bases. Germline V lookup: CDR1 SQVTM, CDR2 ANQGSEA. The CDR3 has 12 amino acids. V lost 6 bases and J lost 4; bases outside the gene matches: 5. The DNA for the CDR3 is TGCAGCGTGAAGACAGGGTTCACTGAAGCTTTCTTT. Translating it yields CSVKTGFTEAFF.

CDR3 in amino acids: CATSRVDNSPLHF. The CDR3 nucleotides read TGTGCCACCAGCAGAGTGGATAATTCACCCCTCCACTTT. V and J are TRBV15 and TRBJ1-6; D is unresolved. The V end lost 1 base, the J end lost 5 bases, and 3 bases lay between the germline ends. Germline assignment: CDR1 LNHNV and CDR2 YYDKDF (reference sequence). The CDR3 has 13 amino acids. The full variable domain, completed using reference TRBV15 and TRBJ1-6, is DAMVIQNPRYQVTQFGKPVTLSCSQTLNHNVMYWYQQKSSQAPKLLFHYYDKDFNNEADTPDNFQSRRPNTSFCFLDIRSPGLGDTAMYLCATSRVDNSPLHFGNGTRLTVT.